The 5 T cell receptor beta chains given below trace back to one sample, sequenced in a study of blood T cell repertoires in COVID-19. Generated by immunoSEQ multiplex PCR, the TCRdb table keeps only in-frame clones and is missing some. This table has some 35,000 clones, 83% appearing once. Sequencing was carried out using peripheral blood. The origin of the receptors is a man aged 50 or older with acute or convalescent COVID-19.

CDR3 amino acids: CASSPSPLQGAIGYTF. CDR3 sequence (DNA): TGCGCCAGTTCCCCTTCCCCACTACAGGGGGCGATTGGCTACACCTTC. This chain joins TRBV5-1 and TRBJ1-2; 9 bases align to TRBD1. CDR3 size: 16 residues. Trimming removed 8 bases from V and 7 bases from J; junction bases left unmatched: 18. CDR1 is SGHRS and CDR2 is YFSETQ in the germline V gene.

This clone showed up just a few times. The CDR3 sequence is CASGGQTAVNEKLFF. DNA of the CDR3: TGTGCCAGTGGGGGACAGACCGCAGTTAATGAAAAACTGTTTTTT. The chain uses TRBV19 and TRBJ1-4, with 7 bases fitting TRBD1. Germline trimming cut 8 bases from V and 4 bases from J; bases unmatched to any gene: 10. CDR3 size: 15 residues. Germline V gene sequence: CDR1 LNHDA, CDR2 SQIVND (reference sequence).

The chain employs TRBV4-2 and TRBJ1-5; D perhaps matches TRBD1 (6 bases). CDR1 LGHNA and CDR2 YNFKEQ come from the germline V gene. V was cut by 3 bases and J by 4 bases, with 13 bases left in between. This CDR3 contains 15 residues. The CDR3 here is CASSQGTGWNQPQHF. CDR3 in DNA: TGTGCCAGCAGCCAGGGAACAGGGTGGAATCAGCCCCAGCATTTT.

The genes are TRBV3-1 (or the pseudogene TRBV3-2) and TRBJ2-5, with 9 bases fitting TRBD2. The germline V gene has CDR1 LGHDT and CDR2 YNNKEL (reference sequence). This CDR3 contains 17 residues. Unmatched junction bases numbered 7, after V lost 0 bases and J lost 2 bases. CDR3 DNA: TGTGCCAGCAGCCAAGATTTGCTAGCGGGGCTTCAAGAGACCCAGTACTTC. It translates to CASSQDLLAGLQETQYF.

The chain links TRBV2 to TRBJ2-2, with D tentatively TRBD2 (5 bases). The CDR3 contains 15 residues. Germline values: CDR1 SNHLY, CDR2 FYNNEI. The germline V and J ends were trimmed by 7 bases and 3 bases, with 15 bases remaining between them. CDR3 coding DNA: TGTGCCAGCATGTCACGGAGGAAGGACACCGGGGAGCTGTTTTTT. It codes for CASMSRRKDTGELFF.